This T cell receptor beta chain is drawn from a study of blood T cell repertoires in COVID-19. Overall study context: Some COVID-19 samples were acute and others convalescent; all came from the United States, Italy and Spain.

The study recruited people aged about 18 to 89 years across roughly 23 US areas. Clinical history as reported by participants underpinned cohort assignment. In the original analysis: How many nucleated cells were present was estimated from reference gene primer amplification. The method was immunoSEQ multiplex PCR; TCRdb's version includes in-frame clones alone and lacks a portion of them. The DNA was the basis for D and trimming; V, J and clone size are from that table. Of roughly 58,000 clones detected, roughly two thirds appear once; the ten largest clones hold 51%. The germline CDR1 and CDR2 sequences are MNHEY and SVGAGI. CDR3 size: 15 residues. V lost 2 bases, J lost 2 bases, and 2 bases stayed unmatched.

J is TRBJ2-7 and V is TRBV6-5; 11 bases align to TRBD2. Sequenced input: PBMCs or T cells enriched from blood (not recorded which). This TCR came from a woman aged 55-70 years who had been exposed to COVID-19. Here the CDR3 DNA reads TGTGCCAGCAGTTACGGGACTAGCGGCCCCTACGAGCAGTACTTC. This translates into CASSYGTSGPYEQYF.